This TCR delta chain comes out of a study of Vδ1+ human thymocytes. General study results and limits: Thymic TRG and TRD repertoires appeared highly polyclonal, with Gaussian CDR3 length distributions.

Extracted RNA was reverse transcribed into cDNA. Multiplex PCR used pooled V-gene forward primers and a constant-region reverse primer to amplify CDR3s. TCRdb re-called clones from the multiplex PCR reads using CATT. The table shows more than 50,000 delta-chain clones, with approximately 15% occurring only once. The table lists this clone with a few counts. The antigen is not known. The CDR3 is 24 amino acids. Germline CDR1 TSWWSYY, CDR2 QGS. With 0 bases clipped from V and 5 bases from J, the junction kept 32 bases outside the gene matches. This sequence was found in a boy in the first two years of life who had congenital heart surgery. This chain uses TRDV1 with TRDJ1; TRDD3 matches at 8 bases. The sequencing input was Vdelta1+ gamma-delta thymocytes from the thymus. The sample's subset: FACS-sorted CD3+ TCRalphabeta- TCRVdelta1+ TCRVdelta2- thymocytes. CDR3 sequence reads: CALGELGLHVLRQYWGPELDKLIF. DNA of the CDR3: TGTGCTCTTGGGGAACTAGGTCTGCACGTCCTGCGACAGTACTGGGGGCCCGAGTTGGATAAACTCATCTTT.